These 29 T cell receptor beta chains were all obtained from the same sample, sequenced in a study of blood T cell repertoires in COVID-19. Libraries were prepared by immunoSEQ multiplex PCR; TCRdb keeps only in-frame clonotypes and omits some of them. Of roughly 130,000 clones listed, 80% to 90% are singletons. Sequenced input: peripheral blood. These receptors were obtained from a man aged 35-49 years with acute or convalescent COVID-19.

The V call is TRBV27, the J call TRBJ1-2, with D possibly being TRBD1 (5 bases). Trimming took off 3 bases at V and 0 bases at J, with 5 bases between the two ends. CDR3 length: 13 residues. CDR1 and CDR2 (germline): MNHEY, SMNVEV (reference sequence). The CDR3 is CASSLGPNYGYTF. The CDR3 DNA reads as TGTGCCAGCAGTTTGGGGCCTAACTATGGCTACACCTTC.

This sequence joins TRBV15 and TRBJ1-1, with 11 nucleotides matching TRBD1. CDR3 length: 15 residues. Unmatched junction bases numbered 4, after V lost 3 bases and J lost 4 bases. Germline V lookup: CDR1 LNHNV, CDR2 YYDKDF (reference sequence). Written as DNA, the CDR3 is TGTGCCACCAGCAGGACGGGACAGGGGGTCACTGAAGCTTTCTTT. This sequence encodes CATSRTGQGVTEAFF.

The chain employs TRBV21-1 and TRBJ1-4; TRBD1, the D gene given by the table, was not confirmed from the DNA. TRBV21-1 is a pseudogene segment. CDR3 length: 15 amino acids. The CDR3 reads CASSKEGGWDEKLFF. The DNA for the CDR3 is TGTGCCAGCAGCAAAGAAGGGGGTTGGGATGAAAAACTGTTTTTT.

This clone was observed once. The J gene is TRBJ2-3, the V gene TRBV6-4; D is unclear. The germline V and J ends were trimmed by 0 bases and 2 bases, with 6 bases remaining between them. Per the germline V gene, CDR1 is MRHNA and CDR2 is SNTAGT. The CDR3 has 14 amino acids. The CDR3 DNA reads TGTGCCAGCAGTGACTCCCTTTCCACAGATACGCAGTATTTT. Amino acids: CASSDSLSTDTQYF.

The chain employs TRBV5-6 and TRBJ1-5; D is possibly TRBD1 (6 bases). The V end was cut by 3 bases, the J end by 9 bases, with 10 bases between. The CDR3 contains 12 residues. CDR1 and CDR2 (germline): SGHDT, YYEEEE. The CDR3 nucleotides are TGTGCCAGCAGCTCTCAGGGGCTGCCCCAGCATTTT. Protein sequence: CASSSQGLPQHF.

This chain links TRBV5-6 with TRBJ1-3; no clear D gene. The CDR3 is 17 residues long. V was trimmed by 2 bases and J by 0 bases, leaving 15 bases between them. Germline CDR1 reads SGHDT; CDR2 reads YYEEEE. The CDR3 here is CASSFETDWPSGNTIYF. The CDR3 region has the DNA TGTGCCAGCAGCTTCGAAACGGACTGGCCCTCTGGAAACACCATATATTTT. The whole variable domain, filled in from reference TRBV5-6 and TRBJ1-3, reads DAGVTQSPTHLIKTRGQQVTLRCSPKSGHDTVSWYQQALGQGPQFIFQYYEEEERQRGNFPDRFSGHQFPNYSSELNVNALLLGDSALYLCASSFETDWPSGNTIYFGEGSWLTVV.

The chain is built from TRBV24-1 and TRBJ1-2; D gene ambiguous. Germline V lookup: CDR1 KGHDR, CDR2 SFDVKD. Trimming took off 4 bases at V and 3 bases at J, with 17 bases between the two ends. The CDR3 loop spans 16 amino acids. This chain's CDR3 is CATSDPRASRDYGYTF. CDR3 coding DNA: TGTGCCACCAGTGACCCACGGGCCTCGCGGGACTATGGCTACACCTTC.

The V gene is TRBV7-2, the J gene TRBJ2-1; D is unclear. CDR1 is SGHTA and CDR2 is FQGNSA in the germline V gene. There are 14 residues in the CDR3. The V gene lost 0 bases and the J gene lost 2 bases, with 5 bases spanning the gap. CDR3 loop: CASSLAPAYNEQFF. CDR3 coding DNA: TGTGCCAGCAGCTTAGCGCCGGCCTACAATGAGCAGTTCTTC. Full variable domain (remainder filled in from reference TRBV7-2 and TRBJ2-1): GAGVSQSPSNKVTEKGKDVELRCDPISGHTALYWYRQSLGQGLEFLIYFQGNSAPDKSGLPSDRFSAERTGGSVSTLTIQRTQQEDSAVYLCASSLAPAYNEQFFGPGTRLTVL.

V gene TRBV18 combines with J gene TRBJ1-1; unclear D gene. Germline assignment: CDR1 KGHSH and CDR2 LQKENI. The V end was cut by 3 bases, the J end by 10 bases, with 12 bases between. The CDR3 is 12 amino acids. CDR3 sequence (DNA): TGTGCCAGCTCACCCCCTCAAGGGAGAGCTTTCTTT. It yields the protein CASSPPQGRAFF.

The rearrangement links TRBV10-3 to TRBJ1-1; 9 bases are a match to TRBD1. Germline loops: CDR1 ENHRY, CDR2 SYGVKD. This CDR3 has 14 residues. V lost 6 bases and J lost 4; bases outside the gene matches: 6. The CDR3 loop is CAIRWDRETTEAFF. The CDR3 DNA reads TGTGCCATCAGGTGGGACAGGGAAACCACTGAAGCTTTCTTT.

The chain links TRBV4-1 to TRBJ2-2; D remains ambiguous. The CDR3 has 14 amino acids. The germline CDR1 and CDR2 sequences are MGHRA and YSYEKL. V was trimmed by 3 bases and J by 3 bases, leaving 8 bases between them. The CDR3 protein is CASSHEHDTGELFF. The DNA of the CDR3 is TGCGCCAGCAGCCATGAACACGACACCGGGGAGCTGTTTTTT.

This clone was seen just once. The chain has TRBV27 and TRBJ1-5; D is perhaps TRBD1 (5 bases). The V and J ends lost 6 bases and 1 base respectively, with 13 bases between them. CDR1 is MNHEY, CDR2 SMNVEV, per germline (reference sequence). The CDR3 length is 15 residues. The CDR3 is CASRGGIISNQPQHF. DNA of the CDR3: TGTGCCAGCAGGGGGGGGATTATAAGCAATCAGCCCCAGCATTTT.

This chain uses TRBV5-6 with TRBJ1-5, with D possibly being TRBD1 (6 bases). The CDR3 is 14 residues long. Germline V gene lookup returns CDR1 SGHDT and CDR2 YYEEEE. Trimming left V 2 bases short and J 2 bases short, with 8 bases between. As DNA, the CDR3 is TGTGCCAGCAGCTTTAGGACAGGCAATCAGCCCCAGCATTTT. Translated, it gives CASSFRTGNQPQHF. The full variable domain, with the rest looked up from reference TRBV5-6 and TRBJ1-5, is DAGVTQSPTHLIKTRGQQVTLRCSPKSGHDTVSWYQQALGQGPQFIFQYYEEEERQRGNFPDRFSGHQFPNYSSELNVNALLLGDSALYLCASSFRTGNQPQHFGDGTRLSIL.

This clone was detected once. The chain couples TRBV5-4 to TRBJ2-1, with D perhaps matching TRBD2 (5 bases). The ends were cut back, 2 bases at V and 0 bases at J, with 12 bases in the middle. Germline assignment: CDR1 SGHNT and CDR2 YYREEE (reference sequence). CDR3 length equals 16 residues. The CDR3 spells CASSFNPAASYNEQFF. As DNA, the CDR3 is TGTGCCAGCAGCTTTAACCCAGCGGCCTCCTACAATGAGCAGTTCTTC.

The chain combines TRBV9 with TRBJ2-7; 8 bases agree with TRBD1. From germline, CDR1 is SGDLS and CDR2 YYNGEE. The length of the CDR3 is 14 residues. Unmatched junction bases numbered 4, after V lost 0 bases and J lost 5 bases. This CDR3 is CASSVGQGSHEQYF. Here the CDR3 DNA reads TGTGCCAGCAGCGTAGGACAGGGGAGCCACGAGCAGTACTTC.

The chain employs TRBV10-3 and TRBJ1-1; D remains ambiguous. Trimming removed 0 bases from V and 11 bases from J, with 19 bases in between. CDR3 length: 15 amino acids. Germline values: CDR1 ENHRY, CDR2 SYGVKD. The CDR3 sequence is CAISESVESNGRAFF. The CDR3 DNA sequence: TGTGCCATCAGTGAGTCAGTGGAAAGTAACGGGAGGGCTTTCTTT.

About this clone itself: At one end, the junction sequence differs from germline, possibly due to a read error. J is TRBJ1-6 and V is TRBV3-1 (or the pseudogene TRBV3-2); D call uncertain. Germline assignment: CDR1 LGHDT and CDR2 YNNKEL (reference sequence). The CDR3 consists of 15 residues. CDR3 loop: CASSREGSFNSPLHF. The CDR3 coding sequence is TGTGCCAGCAGCAGGGAGGGCTCCTTTAATTCACCCCTCCACTTT.

The V and J genes are TRBV11-2 and TRBJ1-6; D gene uncertain. V was cut by 7 bases and J by 5 bases, with 9 bases left in between. Germline lookup yields CDR1 SGHAT and CDR2 FQNNGV. This CDR3 has 13 amino acids. The CDR3 nucleotides are TGTGCCAGCACCCCGGAGCATAATTCACCCCTCCACTTT. Translated: CASTPEHNSPLHF.

The chain recombines TRBV5-1 with TRBJ1-2; 7 bases agree with TRBD1. From germline, CDR1 is SGHRS and CDR2 YFSETQ. J was trimmed by 1 base and V by 4 bases; bases with no gene match: 7. The CDR3 has 15 residues. CDR3 residues: CASSVQGMLNYGYTF. The CDR3 nucleotides are TGCGCCAGCAGCGTACAGGGGATGCTTAACTATGGCTACACCTTC.

Only one count was recorded for this clone. V usage is TRBV9 and J usage is TRBJ1-6; TRBD1 aligns across 7 bases. The CDR3 is 15 amino acids. Germline CDR1 reads SGDLS; CDR2 reads YYNGEE. With V trimmed by 0 bases and J by 6 bases, 3 bases remained unmatched. The CDR3 coding sequence is TGTGCCAGCAGCGTAGGACAGGGAAGTAATTCACCCCTCCACTTT. This sequence encodes CASSVGQGSNSPLHF.

This chain connects TRBV7-9 to TRBJ2-7; 7 nucleotides align to TRBD1. This CDR3 has 14 amino acids. The V gene end was trimmed by 5 bases and the J gene end by 2 bases; junction bases not matched to a gene: 6. Germline lookup yields CDR1 SEHNR and CDR2 FQNEAQ (reference sequence). CDR3: CASSTRTGTYEQYF. CDR3 DNA: TGTGCCAGCAGCACCCGGACAGGTACCTACGAGCAGTACTTC. Filled out from reference TRBV7-9 and TRBJ2-7, the complete variable domain reads DTGVSQNPRHKITKRGQNVTFRCDPISEHNRLYWYRQTLGQGPEFLTYFQNEAQLEKSRLLSDRFSAERPKGSFSTLEIQRTEQGDSAMYLCASSTRTGTYEQYFGPGTRLTVT.

The V and J genes are TRBV5-1 and TRBJ1-1, with TRBD1 identical over 7 bases. This CDR3 is built from 14 residues. Germline V lookup: CDR1 SGHRS, CDR2 YFSETQ. J gave up 1 base and V 0 bases, and 0 bases lay outside the gene matches. CDR3 in DNA: TGCGCCAGCAGCTTGGGGACAGGGAACACTGAAGCTTTCTTT. Encoded protein: CASSLGTGNTEAFF.

This clone has a handful of counts. The CDR3 is CASSLVRNNEQFF. The CDR3 coding sequence is TGTGCCAGCAGCTTAGTGCGGAACAATGAGCAGTTCTTC. The chain carries TRBV11-3 and TRBJ2-1; D remains ambiguous. Looked up from germline, CDR1 is SGHNT and CDR2 is YENEEA. The V end was cut by 1 base, the J end by 5 bases, with 6 bases between. This CDR3 spans 13 amino acids.

J is TRBJ1-2 and V is TRBV27, with D possibly TRBD1 on 5 matching bases. This CDR3 spans 17 amino acids. With 6 bases removed from V and 1 base from J, the gap between germline ends came to 21 bases. Germline-derived CDR1 and CDR2 are MNHEY and SMNVEV (reference sequence). CDR3 in amino acids: CASRITFSGIYNYGYTF. Written as DNA, the CDR3 is TGTGCCAGCAGAATAACCTTCTCAGGGATCTATAACTATGGCTACACCTTC.

The genes are TRBV4-1 and TRBJ2-3; 7 bases agree with TRBD1. The CDR3 loop spans 15 amino acids. The germline gives CDR1 MGHRA, CDR2 YSYEKL. V dropped 0 bases and J dropped 7; count of bases not matched to a gene: 7. CDR3 region: CASSQEPGQLYTQYF. In DNA form, the CDR3 reads TGCGCCAGCAGCCAAGAGCCGGGACAGCTCTATACGCAGTATTTT.

The table lists this clone with a few counts. V usage is TRBV7-9 and J usage is TRBJ2-2; 7 nucleotides line up with TRBD2. The CDR3 has 17 residues. Germline V gives CDR1 SEHNR, CDR2 FQNEAQ (reference sequence). With 4 bases clipped from V and 0 bases from J, the junction kept 8 bases outside the gene matches. The CDR3 DNA reads as TGTGCCAGCAGCTCCGATCCCCTAGCGGCGAACACCGGGGAGCTGTTTTTT. Translating it yields CASSSDPLAANTGELFF.

The V call is TRBV5-5, the J call TRBJ2-5, with 8 bases lining up with TRBD1. J lost 2 bases, V lost 4 bases, and 4 bases had no gene match. The CDR3 consists of 14 residues. Germline CDR1 reads SGHKS; CDR2 reads YYEKEE (reference sequence). This CDR3 reads CASSARTGQETQYF. DNA of the CDR3: TGTGCCAGCAGCGCCCGGACAGGGCAAGAGACCCAGTACTTC.

The chain recombines TRBV6-2 or TRBV6-3 with TRBJ1-4; TRBD1 might be the D (6 bases). Looked up from germline, CDR1 is MNHEY and CDR2 is SVGEGT. This CDR3 contains 16 residues. V was clipped by 4 bases and J by 5 bases, with 17 bases between them. CDR3 region: CASSLGGGSFNEKLFF. CDR3 coding DNA: TGTGCCAGCAGTTTAGGGGGTGGCAGCTTCAATGAAAAACTGTTTTTT.

This rearrangement joins TRBV27 to TRBJ2-2; TRBD2 aligns across 8 bases. Germline CDR1 MNHEY, CDR2 SMNVEV (reference sequence). This CDR3 has 16 residues. J gave up 1 base and V 3 bases, and 4 bases lay outside the gene matches. The DNA for the CDR3 is TGTGCCAGCAGTTTGTCTAGCGGGTTGAACACCGGGGAGCTGTTTTTT. This codes for CASSLSSGLNTGELFF.